A single sample is the source of the 24 T cell receptor beta chains below, sequenced in a study of glioma-infiltrating T cells. Using RNA template, CDR3s of TCR alpha and beta were amplified with iRepertoire arm-PCR. One entry per CDR3 protein results from TCRdb running MiXCR on the multiplex PCR reads. Altogether under 200,000 distinct CDR3 sequences are present, roughly 45% being singletons, with the ten largest covering around 5.2%. What was sequenced was glioma tissue, nonneoplastic brain tissue, or PBMCs (not recorded which). These receptors came from a human donor with low-grade glioma or glioblastoma, undergoing nonglioma brain surgery, or in good health (not recorded which).

In the case of this clonotype: A much larger clonotype is one base distant, so this may be a read error. The V and J genes are TRBV2 and TRBJ2-1; TRBD2 might be the D (6 bases). V was pared by 8 bases and J by 0 bases, with 23 bases between. Germline CDR1 reads SNHLY; CDR2 reads FYNNEI. This CDR3 contains 18 residues. CDR3: CASLPGGIAEISYNEQFF. Written as DNA, the CDR3 is TGTGCCAGCCTACCTGGAGGAATAGCGGAGATCTCCTACAATGAGCAGTTCTTC.

Regarding this clonotype: This may be a read error, as it is one base from a much larger clone. The V call is TRBV7-9, the J call TRBJ2-7; D unclear. CDR3 length: 14 amino acids. The ends were cut back, 1 base at V and 7 bases at J, with 14 bases in the middle. The germline gives CDR1 SEHNR, CDR2 FQNEAQ (reference sequence). This chain's CDR3 is CASSLGAATNEQYF. The CDR3 DNA follows: TGTGCCAGCAGCTTAGGGGCAGCCACCAATGAGCAGTACTTC.

This clonotype appeared a few times. The V call is TRBV12-3 or TRBV12-4, the J call TRBJ2-1; D perhaps matches TRBD1 (6 bases). The CDR3 has 13 amino acids. Trimming removed 8 bases from V and 8 bases from J, with 16 bases in between. This CDR3 reads CASFGTIWDEQFF. For the CDR3, the DNA is TGTGCCAGCTTCGGGACAATATGGGATGAGCAGTTCTTC.

This clonotype was detected only a few times. V and J are TRBV7-2 and TRBJ2-3; tentative D call: TRBD2 (5 bases). There are 14 residues in the CDR3. Looked up from germline, CDR1 is SGHTA and CDR2 is FQGNSA. V lost 5 bases and J lost 6, with 15 bases in between. CDR3 region: CASSPGHPGDTQYF. CDR3 nucleotide sequence: TGTGCCAGCAGCCCGGGCCACCCGGGGGATACGCAGTATTTT.

Of note for this clonotype: One end of the junction is discordant with germline, which a read error may explain. The V call is TRBV2, the J call TRBJ2-1; 11 nucleotides line up with TRBD2. CDR1 is SNHLY and CDR2 is FYNNEI in the germline V gene. The CDR3 extends over 15 amino acids. The DNA for the CDR3 is TGTGCCAGCAGTGAGGTCAAAGTTAGCGGGAGGGAGCTGTTCTTC. This encodes CASSEVKVSGRELFF.

This clonotype was recorded many times. This chain connects TRBV28 to TRBJ2-1; no clear D. The V gene's germline CDR1 is MDHEN and CDR2 SYDVKM. This CDR3 is built from 12 residues. V was cut by 6 bases and J by 7 bases, with 10 bases left in between. In nucleotides, the CDR3 is TGTGCCAGCAGGGAGTCTTCGAATGAGCAGTTCTTC. Its protein is CASRESSNEQFF.

This clonotype was counted many times. The V gene is TRBV3-1, the J gene TRBJ2-7; 10 bases match TRBD2. The V gene's germline CDR1 is LGHDT and CDR2 YNNKEL (reference sequence). J was trimmed by 3 bases and V by 6 bases; bases with no gene match: 5. This CDR3 has 14 amino acids. The CDR3 bases are TGTGCCAGCAGTCCCAGCGGGAGGGACTACGAGCAGTACTTC. It codes for CASSPSGRDYEQYF.

This clonotype has a handful of counts. A much larger clonotype is one base distant, so this may be a read error. The rearrangement joins TRBV20-1 to TRBJ2-7; a possible D gene is TRBD2 (5 bases). The germline V gene has CDR1 DFQATT and CDR2 SNEGSKA (reference sequence). The CDR3 covers 12 residues. CDR3 sequence reads: CGASPLFYEQYF. DNA of the CDR3: TGCGGTGCTAGCCCCCTCTTCTACGAGCAGTACTTC.

This clonotype was observed at least ten times. J is TRBJ2-5 and V is TRBV20-1; D gene unclear. Per the germline V gene, CDR1 is DFQATT and CDR2 is SNEGSKA (reference sequence). This CDR3 region has 14 residues. V was cut by 0 bases and J by 5 bases, with 13 bases left in between. The CDR3 DNA is TGCAGTGCTAGAGATGGTAACCCCGGGGAGACCCAGTACTTC. Its translation is CSARDGNPGETQYF.

There are many counts of this clonotype. The chain couples TRBV10-3 to TRBJ1-1; perhaps TRBD1 as D (6 bases). V was shortened by 3 bases and J by 7 bases, with 12 bases between the two germline ends. The germline V gene encodes CDR1 ENHRY and CDR2 SYGVKD. This CDR3 has 13 amino acids. CDR3 sequence: CAISEGTPIEAFF. CDR3 in DNA: TGTGCCATCAGTGAAGGGACACCTATTGAAGCTTTCTTT.

This clonotype appeared many times. The chain employs TRBV20-1 and TRBJ2-1; no clear D gene. Deletions cut 3 bases from V and 7 bases from J, with 10 bases between. The germline V gene encodes CDR1 DFQATT and CDR2 SNEGSKA (reference sequence). The CDR3 extends over 12 amino acids. CDR3 DNA sequence: TGCAGTGCTAGTAGAGGAGCGAATGAGCAGTTCTTC. This sequence encodes CSASRGANEQFF.

Worth noting for this clonotype: Given a much more abundant clone one base away, this may be a read error. V gene TRBV3-1 combines with J gene TRBJ2-5; D unclear. CDR3 size: 15 residues. CDR1 LGHDT and CDR2 YNNKEL come from the germline V gene (reference sequence). CDR3 amino acids: CAGSQVGRVQETQYF. CDR3 DNA sequence: TGTGCCGGCAGCCAAGTAGGACGCGTACAAGAGACCCAGTACTTC.

There are a few counts of this clonotype. The chain couples TRBV3-1 to TRBJ2-3, with 10 nucleotides matching TRBD2. The germline gives CDR1 LGHDT, CDR2 YNNKEL (reference sequence). The CDR3 sequence is 17 residues long. The V segment lost 3 bases and the J segment 2 bases; nucleotides outside the gene matches: 8. The CDR3 coding sequence is TGTGCCAGCAGCCACTCACGCACTAGCGGGGTCACAGATACGCAGTATTTT. Translation gives CASSHSRTSGVTDTQYF.

Details on this clonotype: This clone may be a read error of a much larger clone one base away. V usage is TRBV6-1 and J usage is TRBJ2-7; 10 positions match TRBD2. Germline V gives CDR1 MNHNS, CDR2 SASEGT. The CDR3 extends over 14 amino acids. CDR3 loop: CASSRTSGTYKQYF. The CDR3 bases are TGTGCCAGCAGCCGAACTAGCGGGACCTACAAGCAGTACTTC.

On this clonotype itself: One end of the junction does not line up with germline, which may come from a read error. J is TRBJ2-5 and V is TRBV7-9; 9 bases fit TRBD2. There are 18 residues in the CDR3. Germline CDR1 and CDR2: SEHNR and FQNEAQ (reference sequence). CDR3 sequence: CASSSLLGLAGYQETKYF. CDR3 DNA: TGTGCCAGCAGCTCTTTACTAGGGCTAGCGGGGTACCAAGAGACCAAGTACTTC.

With respect to this clonotype: One base away lies a much larger clone, so this may be a sequencing read error. The chain recombines TRBV15 with TRBJ2-1; 9 nucleotides line up with TRBD2. The CDR3 is made up of 17 amino acids. Germline-derived CDR1 and CDR2 are LNHNV and YYDKDF (reference sequence). The CDR3 region has the DNA TGTGCCAACAGCAGAGATCCCCCCAGCGGGAGGAACAATGAGCAGTTCTTC. As protein: CANSRDPPSGRNNEQFF.

Concerning this clonotype itself: A much larger clone sits a single nucleotide away, making a read error possible. The conserved phenylalanine or tryptophan normally closing the CDR3 is absent here, so this likely arose from a read error. The chain carries TRBV15 and TRBJ2-1, with D possibly TRBD2 on 6 matching bases. The CDR3 runs to 15 residues. Trimming took 2 bases from V and 2 from J, leaving 10 bases between them. CDR1 is LNHNV, CDR2 YYDKDF, per germline (reference sequence). The CDR3 here is CATSRTSTPYNEQFL. In DNA, the CDR3 is TGTGCCACCAGCAGAACTAGCACGCCCTACAATGAGCAGTTCCTC.

This clonotype was detected ten times or more. The rearrangement joins TRBV10-3 to TRBJ1-5, with TRBD1 identical over 8 bases. The CDR3 length is 14 residues. Looked up from germline, CDR1 is ENHRY and CDR2 is SYGVKD. After removal of 4 bases from V and 6 bases from J, the junction contained 5 bases not matched to a gene. Here the CDR3 reads CAISAQGEGQPQHF. The DNA of the CDR3 is TGTGCCATCAGTGCACAGGGGGAGGGTCAGCCCCAGCATTTT.

This clonotype was detected many times. The gene calls are TRBV20-1 and TRBJ2-1, with D unclear. The CDR3 spans 12 residues. Germline CDR1 reads DFQATT; CDR2 reads SNEGSKA (reference sequence). V lost 3 bases to trimming and J lost 4 bases, with 7 bases between them. The CDR3 reads CSASYQYNEQFF. The CDR3 nucleotides are TGCAGTGCTAGTTACCAGTACAATGAGCAGTTCTTC.

This clonotype was counted ten times or more. This sequence joins TRBV20-1 and TRBJ2-3, with D unclear. Germline V gives CDR1 DFQATT, CDR2 SNEGSKA (reference sequence). V lost 3 bases, J lost 6 bases, and 10 bases lay in between. The CDR3 covers 12 residues. DNA for the CDR3: TGCAGTGCTAGCCTCTTGGTGGATACGCAGTATTTT. As protein: CSASLLVDTQYF.

This clonotype was detected only a few times. This chain uses TRBV30 with TRBJ2-4; D gene ambiguous. V shed 5 bases and J shed 1 base, with 18 bases lying between them. The germline V gene has CDR1 GTSNPN and CDR2 SVGIG (reference sequence). The CDR3 runs 16 residues. The CDR3 DNA reads TGTGCCTGGTGTTCGGCTCGCCTGGGGGCCAAAAACATTCAGTACTTC. As protein: CAWCSARLGAKNIQYF.

About this clonotype itself: It may be a read error: a sequence one base away is much more abundant. The chain combines TRBV28 with TRBJ2-1; D is unclear. CDR1 is MDHEN and CDR2 is SYDVKM in the germline V gene. The CDR3 loop spans 16 amino acids. In DNA form, the CDR3 reads TGTGCCAGCAGTTCTCCCCCCCGCAGCTCCTACAATGAGCAGTGCTTC. Translated, it gives CASSSPPRSSYNEQCF.

This clonotype was seen repeatedly, ten times or more. Its ends do not fully match the called genes, so a read error is possible. V is TRBV7-2 and J is TRBJ2-5, with 7 bases identical to TRBD2. The CDR3 length is 13 residues. CDR1 SGHTA and CDR2 FQGNSA come from the germline V gene. CDR3 protein: CASSLAVAETQYF. CDR3 in DNA: TGTGCCAGCAGCCTAGCGGTCGCAGAGACCCAGTACTTC.

In the case of this clonotype: A read error is possible here, since a much larger clone lies one base away. The rearrangement links TRBV2 to TRBJ1-5, with D unresolved. Germline V CDR1 and CDR2: SNHLY, FYNNEI. The CDR3 runs to 14 residues. The CDR3 DNA reads TGTACCAGCAATCCGACGGATTCCAATCAGCCCCAGCATTTT. Its translation: CTSNPTDSNQPQHF.